Below are 8 T cell receptor beta chains sequenced from a single sample in a study of CXCR3-negative and CXCR3-positive naive CD8 T cells (dated by TCRdb to between 2017 and 2020). The investigation overall reported the following: TRB CDR3s from CXCR3-positive naive cells showed higher hydrophobicity (lower Kidera factor 4), lower energy, and higher strength and volume indices than CXCR3-negative naive cells.

Their antigens remain unidentified. The run used a NextSeq 550. The Human TCR Profiling Kit (MiLaboratory) was used to make UMI-labeled 5' RACE TRB cDNA libraries. The reads underwent TCRdb reprocessing, giving one record for each CDR3 protein sequence and no DNA. The record for this sample contains some 130,000 distinct CDR3 sequences. The ten largest clones take up 0.59% of the sample. The sequenced sample consisted of naive CXCR3+ CD8+ T cells from blood. The intended sense of this specimen's cell subset or site label: CD45RO-CCR7+CD27+CD95- naive CD8+ T cells expressing CXCR3 (TNR3+). The receptors here all came from a human donor in good health. Some clones in this sample may be carry-over from other donors' samples.

The V call is TRBV20-1, the J call TRBJ2-7; TCRdb gives TRBD2 as the D gene, but with no DNA this cannot be confirmed. Per germline, CDR1 DFQATT and CDR2 SNEGSKA (reference sequence). There are 14 residues in the CDR3. This CDR3 is CSARIHGLADEQYF.

V and J are TRBV7-9 and TRBJ2-7; there is no DNA to check the TCRdb D call of TRBD2. Looked up from germline, CDR1 is SEHNR and CDR2 is FQNEAQ (reference sequence). The CDR3 length is 14 residues. This CDR3 reads CASSRGLATYEQYF.

The gene calls are TRBV29-1 and TRBJ2-1; the TCRdb call, TRBD1, lacks DNA for checking. The CDR3 spans 15 residues. Germline V gene lookup returns CDR1 SQVTM and CDR2 ANQGSEA. This CDR3 is CSVEPDWFRPGGLFF.

The chain combines TRBV7-9 with TRBJ2-7. The CDR3 sequence is 11 residues long. In germline, CDR1 is SEHNR, CDR2 FQNEAQ (reference sequence). The CDR3 sequence is CASSFLDEQYF. The entire variable domain, with the rest obtained from reference TRBV7-9 and TRBJ2-7, is as follows: DTGVSQNPRHKITKRGQNVTFRCDPISEHNRLYWYRQTLGQGPEFLTYFQNEAQLEKSRLLSDRFSAERPKGSFSTLEIQRTEQGDSAMYLCASSFLDEQYFGPGTRLTVT.

The gene calls are TRBV12-3 or TRBV12-4 and TRBJ2-3; TCRdb gives TRBD1 as the D gene, but with no DNA this cannot be confirmed. This CDR3 is 14 amino acids long. CDR3: CVSSLPGSTDTQYF.

The gene calls are TRBV25-1 and TRBJ1-1; TCRdb calls TRBD1, which cannot be checked without DNA. CDR1 MGHDK and CDR2 SYGVNS come from the germline V gene. The CDR3 runs 15 residues. The CDR3 loop is CASSAAWGGNTEAFF.

The V call is TRBV5-1, the J call TRBJ1-1; TCRdb reports TRBD1, a call that lacks DNA to check it against. Germline values: CDR1 SGHRS, CDR2 YFSETQ. The CDR3 consists of 17 residues. The CDR3 loop reads CASSLVGQEPMNTEAFF.

V is TRBV9 and J is TRBJ1-1. The germline V gene encodes CDR1 SGDLS and CDR2 YYNGEE. The CDR3 consists of 14 residues. This CDR3 is CASSVGLQNTEAFF. The full variable domain, completed using reference TRBV9 and TRBJ1-1, is DSGVTQTPKHLITATGQRVTLRCSPRSGDLSVYWYQQSLDQGLQFLIQYYNGEERAKGNILERFSAQQFPDLHSELNLSSLELGDSALYFCASSVGLQNTEAFFGQGTRLTVV.